The text below deals with one TCR beta chain. Method: immunoSEQ multiplex PCR; TCRdb's copy keeps in-frame clones and lacks some. The data show under 85,000 clones, with 94% seen just once and 6.2% held by the top ten. The data stem from a study of control samples from healthy donors and cancer patients. The CDR3 is 13 residues long. With 6 bases removed from V and 5 bases from J, the gap between germline ends came to 10 bases. CDR1 and CDR2 (germline): MNHEY, SVGEGT. The sequenced material came from blood. The receptor was isolated from a woman aged 40 to 50 in good health. The chain carries TRBV6-2 or TRBV6-3 and TRBJ2-2; perhaps D is TRBD1 or TRBD2 (5 bases each). CDR3: CASSLRETGELFF. The CDR3, as DNA: TGTGCCAGCAGCCTCAGGGAGACCGGGGAGCTGTTTTTT.